The rows below give T cell receptor beta chains drawn from one sample of a study of blood T cell repertoires in COVID-19. The assay was immunoSEQ multiplex PCR, and TCRdb's table has in-frame clones only and misses some. Here the sample spans about 340,000 clones, over 70% being singletons. The sample consisted of peripheral blood. These receptors were obtained from a woman aged 45-65 years with COVID-19, enrolled during active disease. Each CDR3 is given with its conserved first and last residue. The D gene is left open where the match is weak. The size field is filled for only some rows; it gives once, few, many or a size class.

CDR3: CASLFESNQPQHF
DNA: TGTGCCAGCCTCTTCGAGAGCAATCAGCCCCAGCATTTT
J: TRBJ1-5
V: TRBV6-5
size: -
D: -

CDR3: CASSFVGQGRATDTQYF
DNA: TGTGCCAGCAGCTTCGTAGGTCAAGGGAGGGCCACAGATACGCAGTATTTT
J: TRBJ2-3
V: TRBV7-8
size: -
D: TRBD2

CDR3: CASSFDRDYGYTF
DNA: TGCGCCAGCAGCTTCGACAGGGATTATGGCTACACCTTC
J: TRBJ1-2
V: TRBV5-1
size: once
D: TRBD1

CDR3: CASSLAGGTNNEQFF
DNA: TGTGCCAGCAGCCTAGCGGGAGGGACTAACAATGAGCAGTTCTTC
J: TRBJ2-1
V: TRBV11-3
size: -
D: TRBD2

CDR3: CASSPGSGNTEAFF
DNA: TGTGCCAGCAGTCCAGGTTCCGGAAACACTGAAGCTTTCTTT
J: TRBJ1-1
V: TRBV2
size: -
D: -

CDR3: CASSLTLTGHYTF
DNA: TGTGCCAGCAGTTTAACACTGACAGGGCACTACACCTTC
J: TRBJ1-2
V: TRBV12-3/TRBV12-4
size: -
D: TRBD1

CDR3: CASSQDRLAGGLNEQFF
DNA: TGTGCCAGCAGCCAAGATCGACTAGCGGGAGGGCTCAATGAGCAGTTCTTC
J: TRBJ2-1
V: TRBV14
size: -
D: TRBD2

CDR3: CASSQLITDTQYF
DNA: TGTGCCAGCAGCCAACTTATCACAGATACGCAGTATTTT
J: TRBJ2-3
V: TRBV7-3
size: -
D: -

CDR3: CAISESRGLPGWQTQYF
DNA: TGTGCCATCAGTGAGTCCAGGGGTCTGCCAGGGTGGCAGACCCAGTACTTC
J: TRBJ2-5
V: TRBV10-3
size: once
D: -

CDR3: CASSPRGTGRQETQYF
DNA: TGTGCCAGCTCACCTCGAGGGACAGGGCGCCAAGAGACCCAGTACTTC
J: TRBJ2-5
V: TRBV18
size: -
D: TRBD1

CDR3: CASSPLQDTNYGYTF
DNA: TGTGCCAGCTCACCATTACAGGATACTAACTATGGCTACACCTTC
J: TRBJ1-2
V: TRBV18
size: few
D: -

CDR3: CASSNGWGLGGTDTQYF
DNA: TGTGCCAGCAGCAACGGCTGGGGACTAGGAGGCACAGATACGCAGTATTTT
J: TRBJ2-3
V: TRBV7-2
size: -
D: TRBD2

CDR3: CASLFEGVRYNEQFF
DNA: TGCGCCAGCTTGTTCGAGGGAGTAAGGTACAATGAGCAGTTCTTC
J: TRBJ2-1
V: TRBV10-2
size: -
D: -

CDR3: CASSLGRQGGYTF
DNA: TGTGCCAGCAGCTTAGGACGGCAGGGTGGCTACACCTTC
J: TRBJ1-2
V: TRBV7-2
size: few
D: -

CDR3: CASSPQTSFRVSQFDEQFF
DNA: TGTGCCAGCAGCCCCCAAACTAGCTTTAGGGTTTCCCAGTTCGATGAGCAGTTCTTC
J: TRBJ2-1
V: TRBV7-2
size: -
D: -

CDR3: CASRKGQPSSYEQYF
DNA: TGTGCCAGCAGGAAGGGACAGCCGAGCTCCTACGAGCAGTACTTC
J: TRBJ2-7
V: TRBV6-5
size: -
D: TRBD1

CDR3: CASSFGGGRAYEQYF
DNA: TGCGCCAGCAGCTTCGGGGGCGGGAGGGCCTACGAGCAGTACTTC
J: TRBJ2-7
V: TRBV5-1
size: -
D: TRBD2

CDR3: CASSELSGARKNTQYF
DNA: TGTGCCAGCAGTGAACTTAGCGGGGCCCGTAAAAATACGCAGTATTTT
J: TRBJ2-3
V: TRBV25-1
size: few
D: TRBD2

CDR3: CASGWDRPDTF
DNA: TGTGCCAGCGGATGGGACAGGCCCGACACCTTC
J: TRBJ1-2
V: TRBV12-3/TRBV12-4
size: -
D: TRBD1

CDR3: CASSSAGGSNQPQHF
DNA: TGTGCCAGCAGTTCCGCGGGGGGTAGCAATCAGCCCCAGCATTTT
J: TRBJ1-5
V: TRBV28
size: -
D: -

CDR3: CASSPPSHEQYF
DNA: TGTGCCAGCAGCCCCCCCTCCCACGAGCAGTACTTC
J: TRBJ2-7
V: TRBV11-2
size: once
D: -

CDR3: CASSLGVGSYEQYF
DNA: TGCGCCAGCAGCTTAGGAGTAGGCTCCTACGAGCAGTACTTC
J: TRBJ2-7
V: TRBV5-1
size: -
D: -

CDR3: CASSPVPAMNTEAFF
DNA: TGCGCCAGCAGCCCGGTCCCCGCTATGAACACTGAAGCTTTCTTT
J: TRBJ1-1
V: TRBV5-1
size: -
D: -

CDR3: CASSLAGTRGYTF
DNA: TGTGCCAGCAGTTTGGCCGGGACAAGGGGCTACACCTTC
J: TRBJ1-2
V: TRBV6-2/TRBV6-3
size: -
D: -

CDR3: CASSLGGLAEEPFF
DNA: TGCGCCAGCAGCTTGGGGGGACTAGCGGAAGAGCCGTTCTTC
J: TRBJ2-1
V: TRBV5-1
size: -
D: TRBD2

CDR3: CASSATRIQETQYF
DNA: TGTGCCAGCAGTGCAACACGAATCCAAGAGACCCAGTACTTC
J: TRBJ2-5
V: TRBV2
size: -
D: -

CDR3: CASSIQGALGQETQYF
DNA: TGTGCCAGCAGCATACAGGGGGCCTTGGGGCAAGAGACCCAGTACTTC
J: TRBJ2-5
V: TRBV5-4
size: -
D: TRBD1

CDR3: CASSPGQGAFTEAFF
DNA: TGTGCCAGCAGTCCGGGACAGGGGGCGTTCACTGAAGCTTTCTTT
J: TRBJ1-1
V: TRBV6-4
size: few
D: TRBD1

CDR3: CASSPPLAVQETQYF
DNA: TGTGCCAGCTCACCACCGCTAGCGGTTCAAGAGACCCAGTACTTC
J: TRBJ2-5
V: TRBV18
size: -
D: TRBD2

CDR3: CASSIWTGPWYGYTF
DNA: TGTGCCAGTAGTATTTGGACAGGGCCGTGGTATGGCTACACCTTC
J: TRBJ1-2
V: TRBV19
size: -
D: TRBD1

CDR3: CASSLSGRGDTQYF
DNA: TGTGCCAGCAGCCTTAGCGGGAGGGGGGATACGCAGTATTTT
J: TRBJ2-3
V: TRBV3-1/TRBV3-2
size: -
D: TRBD2

CDR3: CAWGLGAIEKLFF
DNA: TGTGCCTGGGGCTTGGGGGCCATTGAAAAACTGTTTTTT
J: TRBJ1-4
V: TRBV30
size: -
D: -

CDR3: CASSSVEGESSQETQYF
DNA: TGTGCCAGCAGCTCCGTCGAGGGAGAAAGCTCCCAAGAGACCCAGTACTTC
J: TRBJ2-5
V: TRBV11-2
size: once
D: -

CDR3: CASSHELTGSGGYTF
DNA: TGCGCCAGCAGCCACGAACTGACAGGATCGGGGGGCTACACCTTC
J: TRBJ1-2
V: TRBV4-3
size: -
D: -

CDR3: CASSARTGAVGTQYF
DNA: TGTGCCAGTAGTGCCAGAACAGGGGCGGTCGGGACCCAGTACTTC
J: TRBJ2-5
V: TRBV19
size: -
D: TRBD1

CDR3: CASSKDPHPGSPLHF
DNA: TGTGCCAGCAGCAAGGATCCACACCCGGGTTCACCCCTCCACTTT
J: TRBJ1-6
V: TRBV7-2
size: -
D: -

CDR3: CASSPDTSYEQYF
DNA: TGTGCCAGCAGCCCGGACACCTCCTACGAGCAGTACTTC
J: TRBJ2-7
V: TRBV11-3
size: -
D: -

CDR3: CASSRDRPNTGELFF
DNA: TGTGCCAGCTCACGGGACAGGCCGAACACCGGGGAGCTGTTTTTT
J: TRBJ2-2
V: TRBV18
size: -
D: TRBD1

CDR3: CAWSVAGVDTEAFF
DNA: TGTGCCTGGAGTGTCGCAGGGGTCGACACTGAAGCTTTCTTT
J: TRBJ1-1
V: TRBV30
size: -
D: -

CDR3: CASSPSGRQSETQYF
DNA: TGTGCCAGCAGCCCTAGCGGGAGGCAGTCAGAGACCCAGTACTTC
J: TRBJ2-5
V: TRBV2
size: -
D: TRBD2

CDR3: CASRGTGGNYGYTF
DNA: TGTGCCAGCAGAGGGACAGGGGGTAACTATGGCTACACCTTC
J: TRBJ1-2
V: TRBV6-5
size: -
D: TRBD1

CDR3: CATSRDGGTSGRASNEQFF
DNA: TGTGCCACCAGCAGAGATGGTGGTACTAGCGGGAGGGCGAGCAATGAGCAGTTCTTC
J: TRBJ2-1
V: TRBV15
size: -
D: TRBD2

CDR3: CASLTTGPGRYNEQFF
DNA: TGTGCCAGCCTAACCACGGGTCCAGGGCGGTACAATGAGCAGTTCTTC
J: TRBJ2-1
V: TRBV18
size: -
D: -

CDR3: CASIETRTRRNEQFF
DNA: TGTGCCAGCATCGAAACCCGGACTAGGAGAAATGAGCAGTTCTTC
J: TRBJ2-1
V: TRBV2
size: once
D: TRBD2

CDR3: CASSYPGREGRNEQFF
DNA: TGTGCCAGCAGCTACCCCGGGCGGGAGGGCCGCAATGAGCAGTTCTTC
J: TRBJ2-1
V: TRBV7-3
size: -
D: TRBD2

CDR3: CASTPGLYNEQFF
DNA: TGTGCCAGTACCCCGGGTCTTTACAATGAGCAGTTCTTC
J: TRBJ2-1
V: TRBV12-3/TRBV12-4
size: -
D: -

CDR3: CASSIGDSSNYGYTF
DNA: TGTGCCAGTAGTATAGGGGACAGTTCAAACTATGGCTACACCTTC
J: TRBJ1-2
V: TRBV19
size: -
D: TRBD1

CDR3: CATSEPGTGAGELFF
DNA: TGTGCCACCAGTGAACCCGGGACAGGGGCCGGGGAGCTGTTTTTT
J: TRBJ2-2
V: TRBV24-1
size: -
D: TRBD1

CDR3: CASSLGLTGAEQYF
DNA: TGCGCCAGCAGCTTGGGTCTAACGGGAGCCGAGCAGTACTTC
J: TRBJ2-7
V: TRBV5-1
size: -
D: -